This TCR beta chain was observed in a study of T cell changes during pregnancy in multiple sclerosis. The table came from immunoSEQ multiplex PCR; TCRdb's copy has only in-frame clones and leaves some out. Of about 41,000 clones in the sample, roughly nine tenths are singletons; the top ten hold under 0.7%. Germline V gene sequence: CDR1 MNHNY, CDR2 SVGAGI (reference sequence). The CDR3 has 16 amino acids. J gave up 0 bases and V 0 bases, and 3 bases lay outside the gene matches. This specimen was CD4+ T cells from peripheral blood mononuclear cells, taken in the first trimester of pregnancy. The gene calls are TRBV6-6 and TRBJ2-3; TRBD1 agrees at 7 bases. This TCR was sampled from a female donor with multiple sclerosis, enrolled in a pregnancy study. The CDR3 DNA is TGTGCCAGCAGTTACTCGTTGACAGGGAGCACAGATACGCAGTATTTT. Amino acid sequence: CASSYSLTGSTDTQYF.